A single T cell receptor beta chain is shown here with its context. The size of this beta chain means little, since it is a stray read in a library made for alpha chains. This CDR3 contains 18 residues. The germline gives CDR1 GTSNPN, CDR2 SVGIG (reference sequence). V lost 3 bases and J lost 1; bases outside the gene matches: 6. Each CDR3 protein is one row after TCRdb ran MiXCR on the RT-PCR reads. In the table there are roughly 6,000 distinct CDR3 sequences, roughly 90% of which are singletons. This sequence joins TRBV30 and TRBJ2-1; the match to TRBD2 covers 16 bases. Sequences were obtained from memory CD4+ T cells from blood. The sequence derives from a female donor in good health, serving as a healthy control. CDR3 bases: TGTGCCTGGAGGGGGACTAGCGGGAGGGCCGGGTCCTACAATGAGCAGTTCTTC. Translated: CAWRGTSGRAGSYNEQFF.